Reported below is one T cell receptor (beta chain). The sample belongs to a study of shared clonotypes between healthy human individuals. This CDR3 is 15 amino acids long. V was trimmed by 2 bases and J by 4 bases, leaving 14 bases between them. Per germline, CDR1 SGHVS and CDR2 FQNEAQ. TCRdb's copy holds only in-frame clones and misses some; the assay was immunoSEQ multiplex PCR. Of roughly 2 million clones listed, approximately 94% were seen once; the top ten hold 0.13%. The chain carries TRBV7-8 and TRBJ1-1; tentative D call: TRBD1 (6 bases). The TCR sequence derives from a man aged 18 to 30 in good health. Sequencing was carried out using naive CD4+ T cells sorted from blood. The subset denotes: CD45RA+ positively selected. CDR3 loop: CASSLSAGAGTEAFF. The CDR3 DNA reads TGTGCCAGCAGCTTATCGGCGGGGGCTGGCACTGAAGCTTTCTTT.